This section outlines one TCR beta chain sequence together with its context. Its target is not known. This entry belongs to a study of T cell responses to AZD1222 COVID-19 vaccine. Overall study findings and caveats: Increased Spike-specific TCR breadth and depth were observed after two AZD1222 doses.

The V and J ends lost 6 bases and 0 bases respectively, with 12 bases between them. Germline V lookup: CDR1 MNHEY, CDR2 SVGAGI. The CDR3 has 15 residues. The protocol was immunoSEQ multiplex PCR, while the TCRdb copy is restricted to in-frame clones and leaves out a portion. This table holds around 160,000 clones, around 94% found once. The chain links TRBV6-5 to TRBJ1-3, with D unresolved. The specimen comprised peripheral blood, sampled on day 0 of AZD1222 vaccination. The receptor was derived from an adult in good health. The CDR3 sequence: CASRGSSDSGNTIYF. The CDR3 region has the DNA TGTGCCAGCAGGGGCTCATCCGACTCTGGAAACACCATATATTTT.